This T cell receptor (beta chain) originates from a study of response to subunit inactivated influenza vaccine. This clonotype has just a few counts. Its cognate antigen is unknown. General study results and limits: With each seasonal influenza vaccination, the authors suggested, few new T cells are recruited.

TCRdb fed the RT-PCR reads into MiXCR, producing one record per CDR3 protein. The sample has approximately 520,000 distinct CDR3 sequences; 25% are singletons. Trimming cost V 6 bases and J 6 bases, with 14 bases left between them. This CDR3 comprises 13 residues. This clonotype was sampled from a man between 50 and 59 years old who received an inactivated influenza vaccine. The V gene is TRBV12-3 or TRBV12-4, the J gene TRBJ1-1; the D gene is possibly TRBD1 (5 bases). Sequenced here: CD4+ T cells sorted from PBMCs, sampled roughly 5 days after vaccination. The CDR3 region has the DNA TGTGCCAGCAGCAGGGCTGGGATACCTGAAGCTTTCTTT. It codes for CASSRAGIPEAFF.